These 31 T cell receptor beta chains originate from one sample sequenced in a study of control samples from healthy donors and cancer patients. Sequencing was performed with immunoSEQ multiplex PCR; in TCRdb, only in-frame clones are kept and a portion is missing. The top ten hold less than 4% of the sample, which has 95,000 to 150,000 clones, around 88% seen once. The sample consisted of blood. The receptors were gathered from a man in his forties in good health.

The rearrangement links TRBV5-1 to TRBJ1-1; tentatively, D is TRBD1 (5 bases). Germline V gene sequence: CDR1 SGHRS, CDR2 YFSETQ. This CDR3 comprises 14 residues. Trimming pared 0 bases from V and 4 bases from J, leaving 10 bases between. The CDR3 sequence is CASSLVGGSTEAFF. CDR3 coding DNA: TGCGCCAGCAGCTTGGTCGGGGGGTCCACTGAAGCTTTCTTT. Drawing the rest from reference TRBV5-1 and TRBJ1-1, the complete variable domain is KAGVTQTPRYLIKTRGQQVTLSCSPISGHRSVSWYQQTPGQGLQFLFEYFSETQRNKGNFPGRFSGRQFSNSRSEMNVSTLELGDSALYLCASSLVGGSTEAFFGQGTRLTVV.

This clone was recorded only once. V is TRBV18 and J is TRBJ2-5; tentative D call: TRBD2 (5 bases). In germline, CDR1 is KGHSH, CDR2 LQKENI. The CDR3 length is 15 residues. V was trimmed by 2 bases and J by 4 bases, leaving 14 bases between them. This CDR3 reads CASSPRNVAGETQYF. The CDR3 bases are TGTGCCAGCTCACCAAGGAACGTCGCGGGAGAGACCCAGTACTTC.

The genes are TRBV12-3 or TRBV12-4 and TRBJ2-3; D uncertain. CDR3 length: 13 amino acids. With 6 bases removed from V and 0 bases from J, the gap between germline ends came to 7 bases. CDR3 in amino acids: CASRPLSTDTQYF. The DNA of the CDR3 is TGTGCCAGCAGACCACTTAGCACAGATACGCAGTATTTT.

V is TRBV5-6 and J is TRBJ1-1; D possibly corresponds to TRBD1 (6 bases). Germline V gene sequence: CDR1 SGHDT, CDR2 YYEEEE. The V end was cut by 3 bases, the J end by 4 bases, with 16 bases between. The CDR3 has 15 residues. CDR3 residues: CASSSYRVWSTEAFF. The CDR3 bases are TGTGCCAGCAGCTCCTACAGGGTTTGGAGCACTGAAGCTTTCTTT. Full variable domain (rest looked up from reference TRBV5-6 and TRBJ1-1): DAGVTQSPTHLIKTRGQQVTLRCSPKSGHDTVSWYQQALGQGPQFIFQYYEEEERQRGNFPDRFSGHQFPNYSSELNVNALLLGDSALYLCASSSYRVWSTEAFFGQGTRLTVV.

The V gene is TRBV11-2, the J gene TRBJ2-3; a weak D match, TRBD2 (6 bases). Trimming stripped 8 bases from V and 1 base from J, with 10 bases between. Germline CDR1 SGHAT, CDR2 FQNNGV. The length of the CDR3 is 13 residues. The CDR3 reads CASGLAGTDTQYF. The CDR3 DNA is TGTGCCAGCGGGTTAGCGGGCACAGATACGCAGTATTTT.

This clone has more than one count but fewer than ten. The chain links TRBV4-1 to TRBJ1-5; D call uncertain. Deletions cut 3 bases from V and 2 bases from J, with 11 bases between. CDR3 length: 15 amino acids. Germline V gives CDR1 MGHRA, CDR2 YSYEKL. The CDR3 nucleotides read TGCGCCAGCAGCCATAATCCTACGGGCAATCAGCCCCAGCATTTT. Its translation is CASSHNPTGNQPQHF.

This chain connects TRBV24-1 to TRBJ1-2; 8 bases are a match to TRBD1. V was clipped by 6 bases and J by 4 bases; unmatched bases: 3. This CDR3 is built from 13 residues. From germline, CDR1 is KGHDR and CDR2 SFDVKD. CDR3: CATSQTGAYGYTF. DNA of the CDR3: TGTGCCACCAGTCAGACAGGGGCCTATGGCTACACCTTC.

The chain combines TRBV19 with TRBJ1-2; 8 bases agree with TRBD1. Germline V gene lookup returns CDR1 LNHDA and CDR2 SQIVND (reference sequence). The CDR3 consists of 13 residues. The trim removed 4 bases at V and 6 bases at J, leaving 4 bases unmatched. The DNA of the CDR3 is TGTGCCAGTAGTAGCCAGGGGGCCAATGGCTACACCTTC. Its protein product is CASSSQGANGYTF.

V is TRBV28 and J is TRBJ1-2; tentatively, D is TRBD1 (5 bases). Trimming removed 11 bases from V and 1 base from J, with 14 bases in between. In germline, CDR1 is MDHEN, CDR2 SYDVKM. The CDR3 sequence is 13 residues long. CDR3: CAVLGGVNYGYTF. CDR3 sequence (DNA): TGTGCCGTTTTGGGGGGGGTTAACTATGGCTACACCTTC.

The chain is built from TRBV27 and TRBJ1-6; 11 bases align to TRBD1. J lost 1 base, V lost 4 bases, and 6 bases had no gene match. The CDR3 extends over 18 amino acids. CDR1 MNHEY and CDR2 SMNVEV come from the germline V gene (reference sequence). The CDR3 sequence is CASSSRTGGLSYNSPLHF. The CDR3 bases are TGTGCCAGCAGTTCCCGGACAGGGGGCCTATCCTATAATTCACCCCTCCACTTT.

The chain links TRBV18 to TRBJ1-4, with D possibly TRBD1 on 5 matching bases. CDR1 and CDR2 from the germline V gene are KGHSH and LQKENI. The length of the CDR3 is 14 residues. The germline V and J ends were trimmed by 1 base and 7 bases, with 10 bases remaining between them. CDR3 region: CASSPQGHREKLFF. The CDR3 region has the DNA TGTGCCAGCTCACCACAAGGACATCGTGAAAAACTGTTTTTT.

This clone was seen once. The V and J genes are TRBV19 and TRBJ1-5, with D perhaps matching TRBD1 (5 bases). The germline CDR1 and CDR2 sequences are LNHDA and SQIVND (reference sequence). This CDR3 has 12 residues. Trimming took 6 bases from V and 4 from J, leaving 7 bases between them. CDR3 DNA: TGTGCCAGTAGGGGACGGAATCAGCCCCAGCATTTT. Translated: CASRGRNQPQHF.

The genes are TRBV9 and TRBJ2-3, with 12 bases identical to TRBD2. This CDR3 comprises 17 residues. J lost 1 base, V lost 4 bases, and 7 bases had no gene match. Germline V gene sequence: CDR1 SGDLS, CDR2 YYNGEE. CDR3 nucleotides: TGTGCCAGCAGCTCCCCACTAGCGGGGGGACGCACAGATACGCAGTATTTT. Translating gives CASSSPLAGGRTDTQYF.

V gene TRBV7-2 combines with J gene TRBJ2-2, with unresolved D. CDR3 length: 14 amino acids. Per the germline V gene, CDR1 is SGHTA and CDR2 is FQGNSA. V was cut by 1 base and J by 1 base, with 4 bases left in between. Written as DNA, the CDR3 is TGTGCCAGCAGCTTAGGAGAGAACACCGGGGAGCTGTTTTTT. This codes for CASSLGENTGELFF.

CDR3 protein: CASSHSTSGVRTGELFF. CDR3 nucleotides: TGTGCCAGCAGCCACTCGACTAGCGGGGTCCGTACCGGGGAGCTGTTTTTT. V gene TRBV5-6 combines with J gene TRBJ2-2; 11 nucleotides agree with TRBD2. This CDR3 has 17 residues. After removal of 4 bases from V and 5 bases from J, the junction contained 10 bases not matched to a gene. Germline CDR1 SGHDT, CDR2 YYEEEE. Full variable domain (outside the CDR3, taken from reference TRBV5-6 and TRBJ2-2): DAGVTQSPTHLIKTRGQQVTLRCSPKSGHDTVSWYQQALGQGPQFIFQYYEEEERQRGNFPDRFSGHQFPNYSSELNVNALLLGDSALYLCASSHSTSGVRTGELFFGEGSRLTVL.

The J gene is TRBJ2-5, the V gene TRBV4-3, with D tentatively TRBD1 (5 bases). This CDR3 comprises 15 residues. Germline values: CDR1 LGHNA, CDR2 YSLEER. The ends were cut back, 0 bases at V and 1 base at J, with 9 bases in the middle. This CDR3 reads CASSQDDRTQETQYF. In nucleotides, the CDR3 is TGCGCCAGCAGCCAAGACGACAGAACCCAAGAGACCCAGTACTTC.

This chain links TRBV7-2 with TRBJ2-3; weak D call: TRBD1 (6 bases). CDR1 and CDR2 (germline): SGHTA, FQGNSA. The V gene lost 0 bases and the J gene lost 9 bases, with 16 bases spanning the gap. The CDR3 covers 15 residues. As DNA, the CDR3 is TGTGCCAGCAGCTTAGCGGATCAACAGGGTGACACGCAGTATTTT. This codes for CASSLADQQGDTQYF. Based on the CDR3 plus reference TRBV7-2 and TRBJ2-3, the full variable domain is GAGVSQSPSNKVTEKGKDVELRCDPISGHTALYWYRQSLGQGLEFLIYFQGNSAPDKSGLPSDRFSAERTGGSVSTLTIQRTQQEDSAVYLCASSLADQQGDTQYFGPGTRLTVL.

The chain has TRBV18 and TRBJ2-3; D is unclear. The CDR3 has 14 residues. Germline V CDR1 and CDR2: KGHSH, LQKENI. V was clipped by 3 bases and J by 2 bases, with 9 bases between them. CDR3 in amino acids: CASSPASNTDTQYF. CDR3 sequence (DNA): TGTGCCAGCTCACCGGCATCAAACACAGATACGCAGTATTTT.

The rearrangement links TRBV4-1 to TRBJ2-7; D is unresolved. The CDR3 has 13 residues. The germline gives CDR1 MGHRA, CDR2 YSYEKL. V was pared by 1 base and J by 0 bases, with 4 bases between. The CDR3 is CASSQAVSYEQYF. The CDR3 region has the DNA TGCGCCAGCAGCCAAGCAGTCTCCTACGAGCAGTACTTC.

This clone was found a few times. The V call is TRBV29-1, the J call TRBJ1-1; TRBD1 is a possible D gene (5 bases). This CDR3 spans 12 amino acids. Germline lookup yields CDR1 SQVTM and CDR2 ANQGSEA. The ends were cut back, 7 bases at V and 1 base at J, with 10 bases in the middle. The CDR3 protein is CSATTANTEAFF. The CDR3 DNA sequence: TGCAGCGCCACGACAGCGAACACTGAAGCTTTCTTT.

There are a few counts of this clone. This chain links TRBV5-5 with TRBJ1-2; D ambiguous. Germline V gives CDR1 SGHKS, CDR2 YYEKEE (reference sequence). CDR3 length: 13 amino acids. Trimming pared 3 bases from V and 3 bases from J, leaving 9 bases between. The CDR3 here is CASSSRGDYGYTF. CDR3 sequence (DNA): TGTGCCAGCAGCTCCCGCGGCGACTATGGCTACACCTTC. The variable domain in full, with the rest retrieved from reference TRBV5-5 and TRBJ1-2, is DAGVTQSPTHLIKTRGQQVTLRCSPISGHKSVSWYQQVLGQGPQFIFQYYEKEERGRGNFPDRFSARQFPNYSSELNVNALLLGDSALYLCASSSRGDYGYTFGSGTRLTVV.

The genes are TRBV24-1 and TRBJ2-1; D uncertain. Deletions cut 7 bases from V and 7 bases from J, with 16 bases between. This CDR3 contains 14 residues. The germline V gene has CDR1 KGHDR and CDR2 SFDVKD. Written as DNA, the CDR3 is TGTGCCACCAGCCCGCCGTCCGGGTTAAATGAGCAGTTCTTC. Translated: CATSPPSGLNEQFF.

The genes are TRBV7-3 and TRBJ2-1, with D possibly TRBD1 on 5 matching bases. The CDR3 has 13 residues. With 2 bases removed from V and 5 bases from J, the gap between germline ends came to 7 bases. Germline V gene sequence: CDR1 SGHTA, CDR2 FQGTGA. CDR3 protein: CASSLDRDNEQFF. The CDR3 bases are TGTGCCAGCAGCTTAGACAGAGACAATGAGCAGTTCTTC.

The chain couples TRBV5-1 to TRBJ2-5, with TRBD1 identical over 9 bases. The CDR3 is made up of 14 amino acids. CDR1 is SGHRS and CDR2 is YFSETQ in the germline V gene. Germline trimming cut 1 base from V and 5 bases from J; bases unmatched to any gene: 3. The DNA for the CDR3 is TGCGCCAGCAGCTTGACAGGGGGCAAGGAGACCCAGTACTTC. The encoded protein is CASSLTGGKETQYF.

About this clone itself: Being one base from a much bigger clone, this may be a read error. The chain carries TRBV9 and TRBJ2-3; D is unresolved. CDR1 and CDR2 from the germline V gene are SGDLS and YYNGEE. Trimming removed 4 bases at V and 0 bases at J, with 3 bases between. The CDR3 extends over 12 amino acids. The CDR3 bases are TGTGCCAGCAGCCTTAGCACAGATACGCAGTATTTT. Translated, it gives CASSLSTDTQYF.

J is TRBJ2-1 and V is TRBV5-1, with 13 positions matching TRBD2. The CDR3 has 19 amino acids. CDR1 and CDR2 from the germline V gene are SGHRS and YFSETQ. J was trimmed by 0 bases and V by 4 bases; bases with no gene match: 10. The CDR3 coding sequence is TGCGCCAGCAGCGGCCCGGGACTAGCGGGGCCGAGCTCCTACAATGAGCAGTTCTTC. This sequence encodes CASSGPGLAGPSSYNEQFF.

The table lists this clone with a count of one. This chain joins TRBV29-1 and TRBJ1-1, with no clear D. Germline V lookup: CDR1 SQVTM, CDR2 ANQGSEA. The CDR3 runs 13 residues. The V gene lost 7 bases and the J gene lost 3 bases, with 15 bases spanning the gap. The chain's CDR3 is CSANIRGDTEAFF. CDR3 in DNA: TGCAGCGCAAACATACGGGGAGACACTGAAGCTTTCTTT. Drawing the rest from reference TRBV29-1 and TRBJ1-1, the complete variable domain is SAVISQKPSRDICQRGTSLTIQCQVDSQVTMMFWYRQQPGQSLTLIATANQGSEATYESGFVIDKFPISRPNLTFSTLTVSNMSPEDSSIYLCSANIRGDTEAFFGQGTRLTVV.

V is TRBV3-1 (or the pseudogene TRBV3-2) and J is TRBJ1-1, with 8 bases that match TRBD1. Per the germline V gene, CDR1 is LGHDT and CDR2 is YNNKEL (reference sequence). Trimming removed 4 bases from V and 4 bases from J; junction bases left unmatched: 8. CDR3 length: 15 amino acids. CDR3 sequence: CASSLHTTGGTEAFF. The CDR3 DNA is TGTGCCAGCAGCCTCCACACCACAGGGGGCACTGAAGCTTTCTTT.

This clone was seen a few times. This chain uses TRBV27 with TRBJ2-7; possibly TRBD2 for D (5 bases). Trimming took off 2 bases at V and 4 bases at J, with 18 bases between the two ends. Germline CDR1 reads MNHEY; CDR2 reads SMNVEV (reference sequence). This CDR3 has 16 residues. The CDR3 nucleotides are TGTGCCAGCAGTTTAGGGAGTCCCCTTGTTCGGTACGAGCAGTACTTC. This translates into CASSLGSPLVRYEQYF.

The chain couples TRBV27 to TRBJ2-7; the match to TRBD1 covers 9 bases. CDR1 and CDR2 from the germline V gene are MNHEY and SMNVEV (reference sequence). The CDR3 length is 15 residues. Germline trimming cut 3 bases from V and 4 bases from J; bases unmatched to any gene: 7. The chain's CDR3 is CASSFQTGGSYEQYF. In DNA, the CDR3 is TGTGCCAGCAGTTTCCAAACAGGGGGCTCATACGAGCAGTACTTC.

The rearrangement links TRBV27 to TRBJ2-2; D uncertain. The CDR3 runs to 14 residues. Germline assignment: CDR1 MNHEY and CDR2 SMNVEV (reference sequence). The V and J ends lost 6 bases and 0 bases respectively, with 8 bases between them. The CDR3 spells CASSEPANTGELFF. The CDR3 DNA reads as TGTGCCAGCAGCGAGCCCGCGAACACCGGGGAGCTGTTTTTT.